The clone carrying this T cell receptor beta chain was recorded many times. PBMCs numbering 2 million and stored at -80 C yielded the unsorted libraries. The data are from a study of neurological immune-mediated disorders. Germline CDR1 is DFQATT and CDR2 is SNEGSKA (reference sequence). CDR3 length equals 15 residues. Trimming removed 0 bases at V and 6 bases at J, with 18 bases between. The authors produced cDNA by 5'RACE using 10-nucleotide random UMIs. TCRdb fed the 5' RACE reads into MiXCR, producing one record per CDR3 protein. Of 39,000 or so distinct CDR3 sequences listed, around 2.5% are singletons.

This clonotype originated in a man aged 30-40 years with multiple sclerosis. The chain couples TRBV20-1 to TRBJ2-7; D not resolved. The sample was PBMCs. The CDR3 is CSARDLWGKRPEQYF. CDR3 DNA: TGCAGTGCTAGAGATCTGTGGGGTAAGAGGCCCGAGCAGTACTTC.